This T cell receptor (beta chain) emerged from a study of neurological immune-mediated disorders. General observations from the study: Across subjects, no CDR3 amino acid sequence appeared in expanded clones of more than one subject, a finding that suggested private repertoires in all groups.

This clonotype has a count of ten or more. Its antigen is not known. MiXCR, applied by TCRdb to the 5' RACE reads, yields one record per CDR3 protein. This sample has roughly 89,000 distinct CDR3 sequences, with roughly 2.6% found just once. Sequencing was done on a sample of PBMCs. The sequence came from a woman under 40 with multiple sclerosis.

CDR3 coding DNA: TGTGCCAGCAGGTGGACATTGAACACTGAAGCTTTCTTT. It is translated as CASRWTLNTEAFF. The rearrangement links TRBV12-3 or TRBV12-4 to TRBJ1-1; D may be TRBD1 (5 bases). The CDR3 is 13 residues long. Between the trimmed V and J ends, which lost 6 bases and 0 bases, there was a span of 8 bases.